There are a few counts of the clone carrying this T cell receptor beta chain. The sample is drawn from a study of blood T cell repertoires in COVID-19. Study information: The origin of the acute and convalescent COVID-19 samples was the United States, Italy and Spain. PBMCs, B-cell-depleted T cells, or T cells provided the cDNA or gDNA that made up the material.

Original data processing: Using reference gene primer amplification, nucleated cell counts were estimated. TCRdb's copy holds only in-frame clones and misses some; the assay was immunoSEQ multiplex PCR. The V and J calls and clone size come from that table; D and trimming were worked out from the DNA. This table holds about 36,000 clones, around four fifths found once. V lost 8 bases, J lost 10 bases, and 12 bases lay in between. Germline values: CDR1 MNHEY, CDR2 SVGAGI. This CDR3 is built from 12 residues. The receptor was isolated from a man aged 45-65 years with active COVID-19. The source material was peripheral blood. V usage is TRBV6-5 and J usage is TRBJ1-6; no firm D call. CDR3 amino acids: CASGPPSSPLHF. The CDR3 coding sequence is TGTGCCAGCGGACCTCCTAGCTCACCCCTCCACTTT.